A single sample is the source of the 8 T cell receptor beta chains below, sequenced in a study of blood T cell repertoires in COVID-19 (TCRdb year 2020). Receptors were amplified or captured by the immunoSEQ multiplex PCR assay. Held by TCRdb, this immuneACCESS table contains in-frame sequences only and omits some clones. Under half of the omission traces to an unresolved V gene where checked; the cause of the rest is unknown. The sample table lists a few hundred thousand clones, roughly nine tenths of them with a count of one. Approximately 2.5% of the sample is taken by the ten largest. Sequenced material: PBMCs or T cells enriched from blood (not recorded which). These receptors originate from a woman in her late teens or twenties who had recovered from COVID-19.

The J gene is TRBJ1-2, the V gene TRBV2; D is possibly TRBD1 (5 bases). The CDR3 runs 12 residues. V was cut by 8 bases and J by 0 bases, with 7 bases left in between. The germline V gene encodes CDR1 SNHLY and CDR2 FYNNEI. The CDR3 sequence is CASGTPNYGYTF. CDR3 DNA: TGTGCCAGCGGGACTCCTAACTATGGCTACACCTTC. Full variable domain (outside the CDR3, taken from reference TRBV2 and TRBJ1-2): EPEVTQTPSHQVTQMGQEVILRCVPISNHLYFYWYRQILGQKVEFLVSFYNNEISEKSEIFDDQFSVERPDGSNFTLKIRSTKLEDSAMYFCASGTPNYGYTFGSGTRLTVV.

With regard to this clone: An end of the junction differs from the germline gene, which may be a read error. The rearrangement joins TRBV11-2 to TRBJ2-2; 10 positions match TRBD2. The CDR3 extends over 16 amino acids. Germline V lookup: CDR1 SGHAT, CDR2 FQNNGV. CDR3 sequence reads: CASTLAGGTNTGELFF. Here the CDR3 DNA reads TGTGCCAGCACCTTAGCGGGGGGCACCAACACCGGGGAGCTGTTTTTT.

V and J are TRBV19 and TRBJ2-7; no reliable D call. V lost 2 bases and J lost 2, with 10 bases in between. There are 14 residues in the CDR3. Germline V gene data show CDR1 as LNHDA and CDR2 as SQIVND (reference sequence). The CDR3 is CASSINSLTYEQYF. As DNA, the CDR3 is TGTGCCAGTAGTATAAACAGTCTCACCTACGAGCAGTACTTC. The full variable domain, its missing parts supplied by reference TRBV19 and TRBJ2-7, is DGGITQSPKYLFRKEGQNVTLSCEQNLNHDAMYWYRQDPGQGLRLIYYSQIVNDFQKGDIAEGYSVSREKKESFPLTVTSAQKNPTAFYLCASSINSLTYEQYFGPGTRLTVT.

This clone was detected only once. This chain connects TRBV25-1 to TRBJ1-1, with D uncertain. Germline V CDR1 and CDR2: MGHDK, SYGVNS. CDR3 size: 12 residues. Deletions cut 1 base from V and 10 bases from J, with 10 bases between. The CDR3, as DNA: TGTGCCAGCAGTGAATCCGAACGGGGAGCTTTCTTT. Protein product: CASSESERGAFF.

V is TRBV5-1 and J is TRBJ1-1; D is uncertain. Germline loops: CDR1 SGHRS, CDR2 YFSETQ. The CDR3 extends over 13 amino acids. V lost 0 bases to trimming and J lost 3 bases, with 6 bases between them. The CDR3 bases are TGCGCCAGCAGCTTGGGCGTGGACACTGAAGCTTTCTTT. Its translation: CASSLGVDTEAFF.

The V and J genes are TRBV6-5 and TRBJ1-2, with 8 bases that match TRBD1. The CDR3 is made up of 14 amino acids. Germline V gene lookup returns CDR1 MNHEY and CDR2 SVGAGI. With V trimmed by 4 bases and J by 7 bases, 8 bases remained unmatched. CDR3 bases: TGTGCCAGCAGTTCCAGGGGGCAAAGGGGTGGCTACACCTTC. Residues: CASSSRGQRGGYTF.

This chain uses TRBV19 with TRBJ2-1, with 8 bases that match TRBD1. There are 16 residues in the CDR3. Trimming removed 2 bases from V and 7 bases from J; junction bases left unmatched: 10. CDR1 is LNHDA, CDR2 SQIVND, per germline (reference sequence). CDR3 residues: CASSILGQGTRNEQFF. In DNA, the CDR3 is TGTGCCAGTAGTATATTAGGACAGGGCACGCGGAATGAGCAGTTCTTC.

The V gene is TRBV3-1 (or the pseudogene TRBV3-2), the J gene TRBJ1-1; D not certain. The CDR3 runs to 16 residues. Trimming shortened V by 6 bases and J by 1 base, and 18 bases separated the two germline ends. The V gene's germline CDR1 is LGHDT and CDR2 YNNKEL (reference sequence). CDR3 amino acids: CASRTGYSPGNTEAFF. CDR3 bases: TGTGCCAGCAGGACCGGTTACTCGCCAGGGAACACTGAAGCTTTCTTT.